Ten or more counts support the clone carrying this T cell receptor beta chain. The antigen remains unidentified. This sample is part of a study of Graves' ophthalmopathy and Graves' hyperthyroidism. Findings of the study overall: A majority of expanded thyroid clonotypes exceeding 0.001 frequency were likewise present in blood. The model flagged ophthalmopathy progression at around 70% sensitivity and around 72% specificity.

V was cut by 5 bases and J by 6 bases, with 14 bases left in between. Germline CDR1 reads SGHAT; CDR2 reads FQNNGV. The CDR3 has 13 residues. TCR beta CDR3 regions were amplified from RNA transcripts. Second-round multiplex PCR came after first-round RT-PCR with HTBI primers. TCRdb called the multiplex PCR reads again in MiXCR, with one record for every CDR3 protein. This table holds 340,000 or so distinct CDR3 sequences, 15% to 20% found once. Ophthalmopathy was moderately-to-severely active, CAS at least 3, NOSPECS at least 4, lasting under 3 months. The PBMCs originated from roughly 11 ml of fresh peripheral blood.

Sequencing used peripheral blood. The TCR was taken from an adult man with Graves' ophthalmopathy. The chain uses TRBV11-2 and TRBJ2-7; a weak D match, TRBD1 (5 bases). The CDR3 is CASSPRVWREQYF. Here the CDR3 DNA reads TGTGCCAGCAGCCCCAGGGTGTGGCGCGAGCAGTACTTC.